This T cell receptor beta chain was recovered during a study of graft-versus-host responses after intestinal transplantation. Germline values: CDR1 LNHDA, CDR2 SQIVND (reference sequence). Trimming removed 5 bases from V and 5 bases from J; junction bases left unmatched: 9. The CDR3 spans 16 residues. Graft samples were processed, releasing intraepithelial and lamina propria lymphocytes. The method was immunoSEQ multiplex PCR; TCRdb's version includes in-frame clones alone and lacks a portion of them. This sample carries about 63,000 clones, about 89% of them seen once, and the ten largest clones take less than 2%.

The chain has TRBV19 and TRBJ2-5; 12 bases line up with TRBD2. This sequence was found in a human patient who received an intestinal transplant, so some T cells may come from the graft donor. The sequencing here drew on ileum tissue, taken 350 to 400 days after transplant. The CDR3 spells CASSGWTSGNGETQYF. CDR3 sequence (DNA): TGTGCCAGTAGTGGGTGGACTAGCGGGAACGGCGAGACCCAGTACTTC.